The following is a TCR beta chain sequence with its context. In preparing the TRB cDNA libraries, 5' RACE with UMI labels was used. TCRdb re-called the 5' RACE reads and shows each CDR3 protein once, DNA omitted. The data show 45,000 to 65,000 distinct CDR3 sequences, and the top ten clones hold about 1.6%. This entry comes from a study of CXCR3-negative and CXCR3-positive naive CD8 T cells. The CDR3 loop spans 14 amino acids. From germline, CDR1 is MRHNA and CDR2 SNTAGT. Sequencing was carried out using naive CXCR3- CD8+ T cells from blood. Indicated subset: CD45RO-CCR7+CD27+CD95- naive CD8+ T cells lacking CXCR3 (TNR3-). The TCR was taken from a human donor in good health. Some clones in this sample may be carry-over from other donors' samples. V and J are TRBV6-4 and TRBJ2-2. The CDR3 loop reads CASSDRADTGELFF.